The clone carrying this T cell receptor (beta chain) was seen repeatedly, ten times or more. The antigen remains unidentified. This record comes from a study of T cells in Graves' hyperthyroidism and ophthalmopathy. From RNA transcripts, TCR beta CDR3 regions were amplified. First-round RT-PCR of the TCR CDR3 relied on the HTBI primer set. TCRdb passed the multiplex PCR reads through MiXCR, listing each CDR3 protein once. The sample holds some 270,000 distinct CDR3 sequences, about an eighth seen once. Trimming removed 6 bases at V and 2 bases at J, with 8 bases between. The germline CDR1 and CDR2 sequences are DFQATT and SNEGSKA (reference sequence). The CDR3 spans 13 residues. Whole-study findings and limits: Patients with ophthalmopathy were separated from those with stable hyperthyroidism by a 13 V-J model.

The TCR comes from a woman aged 25 to 39 with Graves' hyperthyroidism that later progressed to Graves' ophthalmopathy. J is TRBJ1-6 and V is TRBV20-1; D not resolved. The sequenced sample was blood. The DNA of the CDR3 is TGCAGTGCAGCGGAGGCCTATAATTCACCCCTCCACTTT. It is translated as CSAAEAYNSPLHF.